The text below deals with one T cell receptor beta chain. CDR3 size: 15 residues. The ends were cut back, 0 bases at V and 5 bases at J, with 13 bases in the middle. Germline CDR1 SGHTA, CDR2 FQGNSA. Sequenced by immunoSEQ multiplex PCR; TCRdb stores in-frame clones only, minus some. Among about 70,000 clones listed, about 94% were seen once. This entry is derived from a study of control samples from healthy donors and cancer patients. The sequence was collected from a woman in her twenties or thirties in good health. Sequencing used blood. The chain combines TRBV7-2 with TRBJ2-5, with D maybe TRBD1 (6 bases). CDR3 bases: TGTGCCAGCAGCTTAGCGGGGGCCTCAGGGGAGACCCAGTACTTC. Residues: CASSLAGASGETQYF.